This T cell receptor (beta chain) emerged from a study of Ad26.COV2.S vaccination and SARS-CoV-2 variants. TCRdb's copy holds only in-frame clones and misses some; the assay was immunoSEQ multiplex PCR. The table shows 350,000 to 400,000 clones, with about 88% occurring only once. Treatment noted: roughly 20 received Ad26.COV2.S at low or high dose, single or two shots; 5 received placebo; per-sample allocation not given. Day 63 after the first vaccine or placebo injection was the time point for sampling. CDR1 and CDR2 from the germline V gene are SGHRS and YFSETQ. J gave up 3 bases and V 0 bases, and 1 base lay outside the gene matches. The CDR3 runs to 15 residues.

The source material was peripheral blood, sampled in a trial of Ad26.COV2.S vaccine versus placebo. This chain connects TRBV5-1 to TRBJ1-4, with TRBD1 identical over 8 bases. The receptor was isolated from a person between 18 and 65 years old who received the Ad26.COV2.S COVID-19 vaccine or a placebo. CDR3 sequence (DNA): TGCGCCAGCAGCTTGGTGGGACAGGCTAATGAAAAACTGTTTTTT. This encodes CASSLVGQANEKLFF.